Listed below are T cell receptor beta chains from one sample, sequenced in a study of T cells in Graves' hyperthyroidism and ophthalmopathy. TCRdb fed the multiplex PCR reads into MiXCR, producing one record per CDR3 protein. This table has 500,000 to 800,000 distinct CDR3 sequences, about 45% appearing once. Sequenced sample: peripheral blood or thyroid tissue (not recorded which). The source is an adult man with Graves' disease, either hyperthyroidism or ophthalmopathy (not recorded which). The CDR3 runs from the conserved cysteine through the conserved F or W. D genes are given only for firm matches. Some rows mark clone size as missing; the rest say once, few, many or name a class of expanded clone.

CDR3 length	D gene	V gene	J gene	clone size	CDR3 protein	CDR3 DNA
13	-	TRBV5-1	TRBJ1-2	many	CASSLGGDYGYTF	TGTGCCAGCAGCTTAGGAGGGGACTATGGCTACACCTTC
15	TRBD2	TRBV12-3/TRBV12-4	TRBJ2-2	-	CASSLRGGRAGELFF	TGTGCCAGCAGTCTGCGGGGGGGCCGGGCCGGGGAGCTGTTTTTT
15	TRBD1	TRBV19	TRBJ1-1	few	CASSPTGDLNTEAFF	TGTGCCAGTAGTCCGACAGGGGATCTTAACACTGAAGCTTTCTTT
18	TRBD2	TRBV24-1	TRBJ2-5	many	CATSEGTSATWGKETQYF	TGTGCCACCAGTGAGGGGACTAGCGCAACCTGGGGGAAAGAGACCCAGTACTTC
14	-	TRBV7-9	TRBJ2-7	once	CASSPKIDSYEQYF	TGTGCCAGCTCACCCAAAATCGACTCCTACGAGCAGTACTTC
15	TRBD2	TRBV7-9	TRBJ2-7	-	CASSPAGVVRGEQYF	TGTGCCAGCAGTCCAGCGGGGGTCGTCCGGGGCGAGCAGTACTTC
14	TRBD1	TRBV5-1	TRBJ1-2	few	CASKIRTGPDGYTF	TGCGCCAGCAAAATACGGACAGGCCCGGATGGCTACACCTTC
13	-	TRBV10-3	TRBJ1-5	-	CAISELWNQPQHF	TGTGCCATCAGTGAGTTGTGGAATCAGCCCCAGCATTTT
12	-	TRBV10-2	TRBJ1-5	many	CASRDSNQPQHF	TGCGCCAGCAGAGACAGCAATCAGCCCCAGCATTTT
15	TRBD1	TRBV7-3	TRBJ1-1	-	CASSYGTGMNTKAFF	TGTGCCAGCAGTTATGGGACAGGCATGAACACTAAAGCTTTCTTT
15	TRBD2	TRBV20-1	TRBJ2-7	few	CSARRTSVPSYEQYF	TGCAGTGCTAGGAGGACTAGCGTTCCCTCCTACGAGCAGTACTTC
12	-	TRBV20-1	TRBJ1-1	few	CSARNYYTEAFF	TGCAGTGCTAGGAACTACTACACTGAAGCTTTCTTT
17	TRBD1	TRBV7-2	TRBJ2-5	-	CASSRKSAGTGKETQYF	TGTGCCAGCAGTCGAAAATCAGCGGGGACAGGGAAGGAGACCCAGTACTTC
16	-	TRBV11-2	TRBJ1-3	-	CASSPKTGTSGNTIYF	TGTGCCAGCAGCCCGAAGACAGGTACCTCTGGAAACACCATATATTTT
15	-	TRBV19	TRBJ1-1	-	CASSPLTGKNTEAFF	TGTGCCAGTAGTCCCCTGACAGGAAAGAACACTGAAGCTTTCTTT
15	TRBD1	TRBV6-5	TRBJ1-6	-	CASSYETGINSPLHF	TGTGCCAGCAGTTACGAGACAGGGATCAATTCACCCCTCCACTTT
15	TRBD1	TRBV9	TRBJ1-6	many	CASSAGQGKNSPLHF	TGTGCCAGCAGCGCGGGACAGGGGAAAAATTCACCCCTCCACTTT
15	TRBD1	TRBV20-1	TRBJ1-3	few	CSAWDRGTSGNTIYF	TGCAGTGCTTGGGACAGGGGGACCTCTGGAAACACCATATATTTT
12	-	TRBV2	TRBJ1-5	few	CASSAVRGPQHF	TGTGCCAGCAGTGCCGTGAGAGGGCCCCAGCATTTT
19	TRBD1	TRBV7-2	TRBJ1-6	-	CASSLWGTGGLLGHSPLHF	TGTGCCAGCAGCTTATGGGGGACAGGGGGCCTCCTTGGTCATTCACCCCTCCACTTT
13	-	TRBV6-1	TRBJ1-2	few	CASSEGRVRGYTF	TGTGCCAGCAGTGAAGGCAGGGTCCGAGGCTACACCTTC
15	-	TRBV6-5	TRBJ2-7	-	CASSSTAGHSYEQYF	TGTGCCAGCAGTTCGACGGCCGGGCATTCCTACGAGCAGTACTTC
14	-	TRBV19	TRBJ1-1	-	CASSIEPANTEAFF	TGTGCCAGTAGTATAGAACCGGCGAACACTGAAGCTTTCTTT
12	-	TRBV2	TRBJ2-7	many	CASSDPRYEQYF	TGTGCCAGCAGTGATCCCCGCTACGAGCAGTACTTC
15	-	TRBV10-3	TRBJ1-5	once	CAISVDGHHNQPQHF	TGTGCCATCAGTGTAGACGGACACCACAATCAGCCCCAGCATTTT
17	-	TRBV5-1	TRBJ1-3	-	CASSYRLAGSSGNTIYF	TGCGCCAGCAGCTACCGACTAGCGGGATCCTCTGGAAACACCATATATTTT
12	-	TRBV7-2	TRBJ2-7	many	CASSTSSYEQYF	TGTGCCAGCAGCACAAGCTCCTACGAGCAGTACTTC
15	-	TRBV7-3	TRBJ2-5	many	CASSLTGGSQETQYF	TGTGCCAGCAGCTTAACGGGCGGGTCACAAGAGACCCAGTACTTC
15	-	TRBV20-1	TRBJ1-1	-	CSARDVRTVIAGAFF	TGCAGTGCTAGAGACGTCAGGACCGTTATAGCTGGGGCTTTCTTT
13	-	TRBV19	TRBJ1-5	-	CASSPPVNQPQHF	TGTGCCAGTAGTCCCCCGGTAAATCAGCCCCAGCATTTT
14	-	TRBV29-1	TRBJ1-6	many	CSVEELGVNSPLHF	TGCAGCGTTGAAGAGTTAGGGGTGAATTCACCCCTCCACTTT
12	-	TRBV29-1	TRBJ1-1	many	CSGSQENTEAFF	TGCAGCGGCTCGCAGGAGAACACTGAAGCTTTCTTT
16	TRBD1	TRBV25-1	TRBJ1-2	few	CASSEVGQGVDYGYTF	TGTGCCAGCAGTGAAGTCGGACAGGGTGTTGATTATGGCTACACCTTC
11	-	TRBV29-1	TRBJ1-2	many	CSVDWTAGYTF	TGCAGCGTTGACTGGACAGCTGGCTACACCTTC
13	TRBD1	TRBV2	TRBJ1-4	-	CASRRTGSEKLFF	TGTGCCAGCAGGAGGACAGGGTCCGAAAAACTGTTTTTT
14	-	TRBV5-1	TRBJ1-1	-	CTSSSGDMNTEAFF	TGCACCAGCAGTTCGGGGGATATGAACACTGAAGCTTTCTTT
15	TRBD1	TRBV7-8	TRBJ1-2	many	CASSLDTGQGYGYTF	TGTGCCAGCAGCCTAGACACGGGACAGGGGTATGGCTACACCTTC
11	-	TRBV9	TRBJ1-2	many	CASIGRPGYTF	TGTGCCAGCATCGGGAGGCCTGGCTACACCTTC
14	-	TRBV2	TRBJ1-1	-	CASSPRSANTEAFF	TGTGCCAGCAGCCCGAGATCCGCGAACACTGAAGCTTTCTTT
16	-	TRBV7-2	TRBJ2-7	-	CASSSRAGQGFYDQYF	TGTGCCAGCAGCTCTAGGGCAGGGCAAGGGTTCTACGATCAGTACTTC
13	-	TRBV12-3/TRBV12-4	TRBJ2-7	few	CASNPRGSGEQYF	TGTGCCAGCAATCCTCGCGGGTCTGGCGAGCAGTACTTC
12	-	TRBV10-3	TRBJ1-4	-	CAVSSVGEKLFF	TGTGCCGTCTCATCAGTAGGTGAAAAACTGTTTTTT